A selection of T cell receptor beta chains follows, all from one sample in a study of post-analysis software for immune sequencing data. TCRdb re-called the PCR reads through MiXCR, storing one row per CDR3 protein. The sample contains around 500,000 distinct CDR3 sequences, approximately 34% of which appear only once. The sample consisted of blood. The receptors were sampled from a girl under 18 with multiple sclerosis. Each CDR3 is given with its conserved first and last residue. The D gene is left open where the match is weak. For some rows the clone size is stated as once, few or many, or as a class when expanded; others skip it.

V,size,J,D,DNA,CDR3
TRBV5-1,NA,TRBJ2-1,TRBD1,TGCGCCAGCAGCTTGTGGCAGGGGGCGACATATGAGCAGTTCTTC,CASSLWQGATYEQFF
TRBV12-3/TRBV12-4,NA,TRBJ1-2,NA,TGTGCCAGCAGTTGGAGGGAATTCAACTATGGCTACACCTTC,CASSWREFNYGYTF
TRBV5-1,NA,TRBJ2-5,NA,TGCGCCAGCAGCTCTGGCTTCTCAGGGGCTCCCCAAGAGACCCAGTACTTC,CASSSGFSGAPQETQYF
TRBV5-5,NA,TRBJ1-5,TRBD1,TGTGCCAGCAGCCGGGCAGTTGGGACAGCAAGCAATCAGCCCCAGCATTTT,CASSRAVGTASNQPQHF
TRBV3-1,NA,TRBJ2-5,TRBD2,TGTGCCAGCAGCCAAAAGAGACTAGCGGGGCAGGAGACCCAGTACTTC,CASSQKRLAGQETQYF
TRBV5-1,few,TRBJ2-5,NA,TGCGCCAGCAGCACCGGACCCGAAGTAGAGACCCAGTACTTC,CASSTGPEVETQYF
TRBV3-1,NA,TRBJ2-1,TRBD1,TGTGCCAGCAGCCACGTCCGCGGGACAGGGGGCGGCCGGCACTACAATGAGCAGTTCTTC,CASSHVRGTGGGRHYNEQFF
TRBV12-3/TRBV12-4,few,TRBJ2-7,NA,TGTGCCAGCAGCCGTGCCCCACTAGGGCGCTCCTACGAGCAGTACTTC,CASSRAPLGRSYEQYF
TRBV7-2,NA,TRBJ2-7,NA,TGTGCCAGCAGCTCCCTAGCGTTGGGCGACTACGAGCAGTACTTC,CASSSLALGDYEQYF
TRBV20-1,NA,TRBJ2-7,TRBD1,TGCGGTGCCATATGGGACAGGGATTACGAGCAGTACTTC,CGAIWDRDYEQYF
TRBV5-1,NA,TRBJ2-3,NA,TGCGCCAGCAGTGCGGGACAAAACACAGATACGCAGTATTTT,CASSAGQNTDTQYF
TRBV9,few,TRBJ2-5,NA,TGTGCCAGCAGCGTAGGGTGGCAGCTTAGAGAGACCCAGTACTTC,CASSVGWQLRETQYF
TRBV25-1,NA,TRBJ2-1,TRBD2,TGTGCCAGCAGTTCAGCGACGGGGGGGCCCTTGGATGAGCAGTTCTTC,CASSSATGGPLDEQFF
TRBV5-1,few,TRBJ2-3,NA,TGTGCCAGCAGCTTTCGGTCGGATACGCAGTATTTT,CASSFRSDTQYF
TRBV5-1,few,TRBJ2-5,NA,TGCGCCAGCAGCCCCCAGGGGTACCAAGAGACCCAGTACTTC,CASSPQGYQETQYF
TRBV10-3,few,TRBJ2-1,TRBD2,TGTGCCATCAGTGAGTCGGGACTAGCGGGTTTACAGTTCTTC,CAISESGLAGLQFF
TRBV3-1,many,TRBJ1-2,NA,TGTGCCAGCAGCCCGAAGGAGAACTATGGCTACACCTTC,CASSPKENYGYTF
TRBV7-9,NA,TRBJ2-7,NA,TGTGCCAGCAGTCCCTTATTCCGGATTGCCTACGAGCAGTACTTC,CASSPLFRIAYEQYF
TRBV28,few,TRBJ1-2,NA,TGTGCCAGCAGTTTTGGGTCTGGCTACACCTTC,CASSFGSGYTF
TRBV12-3/TRBV12-4,few,TRBJ2-1,NA,TGTGCCAGCAGCCAGCTGAGTGGGTACAATGAGCAGTTCTTC,CASSQLSGYNEQFF